This TCR beta chain was recorded in a study of CD8 T cells in Susac syndrome. The CDR3 loop spans 15 amino acids. Germline V CDR1 and CDR2: SGHDT, YYEEEE. V shed 0 bases, J shed 8 bases, and the junction held 8 bases outside the gene matches. From blood CD8+ and CD4+ T cells, TCR beta sequences were generated. In the multiple sclerosis control group, patients were treatment-naive and had stable or active relapsing-remitting disease. Isolation of CD8+ and CD4+ T cells was performed negatively, whereas enrichment of TEMRA cells was done by FACS. Reverse transcription of roughly 0.45 to 1 ug RNA used random hexamers. An immunoSEQ multiplex PCR generated amplified TCR beta CDR3 products spanning 54 Vbeta and 13 Jbeta. TCRdb recomputed calls from the immunoSEQ multiplex PCR reads with MiXCR, one row per CDR3 protein. The profile shows about 400,000 distinct CDR3 sequences, about 85% of them singletons.

The receptor comes from a human donor with multiple sclerosis. The V and J genes are TRBV5-6 and TRBJ1-2, with TRBD1 matching 9 bases. The material sequenced was CD8+ T cells from PBMCs. CDR3 nucleotide sequence: TGTGCCAGCAGCTTGGATCCGACAGGGGGGAGCGGCTACACCTTC. Its translation: CASSLDPTGGSGYTF.